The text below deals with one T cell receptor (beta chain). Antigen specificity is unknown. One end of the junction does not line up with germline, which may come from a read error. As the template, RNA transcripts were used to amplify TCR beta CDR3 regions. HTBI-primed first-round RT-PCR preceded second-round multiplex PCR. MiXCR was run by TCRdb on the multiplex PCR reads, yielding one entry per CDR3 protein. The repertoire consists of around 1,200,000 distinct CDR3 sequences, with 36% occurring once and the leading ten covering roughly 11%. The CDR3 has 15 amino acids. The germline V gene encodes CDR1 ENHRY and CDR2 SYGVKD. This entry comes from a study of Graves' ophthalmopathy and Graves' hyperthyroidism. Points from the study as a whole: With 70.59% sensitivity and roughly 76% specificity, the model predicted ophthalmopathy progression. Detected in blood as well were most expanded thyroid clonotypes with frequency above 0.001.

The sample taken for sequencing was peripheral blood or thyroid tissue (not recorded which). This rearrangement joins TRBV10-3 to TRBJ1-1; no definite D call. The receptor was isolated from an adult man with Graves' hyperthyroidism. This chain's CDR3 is CASSFSPSSNTEAFF. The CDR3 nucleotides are TGTGCCAGCAGTTTTTCCCCGTCCTCGAACACTGAAGCTTTCTTT.